These 6 T cell receptor beta chains originate from one sample sequenced in a study of tumor-infiltrating lymphocytes in primary liver carcinoma. Co-extracted RNA and DNA came from roughly 20-30 mg of unsorted bulk tissue. Constant-region priming of around 530 ng total RNA yielded TCR beta cDNA. Three rounds of nested multiplex PCR with slightly modified ARM-PCR produced TCR beta libraries. Rounds one and two of PCR, each of about 10 cycles, were primed with TRBV1-TRBV30 forward primers and a C-beta reverse primer. One entry per CDR3 protein results from TCRdb running MiXCR on the multiplex PCR reads. The data contain roughly 120,000 distinct CDR3 sequences, 50% to 70% of them seen just once; the ten biggest clones take up approximately 9.9%. The specimen sequenced was liver tumor tissue from sampling region 1. Indicated subset: tumor region T1, superior pole. The receptor source for this set is a woman in her sixties or seventies with primary liver carcinoma and hepatitis B virus infection.

The chain joins TRBV30 to TRBJ2-7; D unclear. The CDR3 sequence is 12 residues long. Germline-derived CDR1 and CDR2 are GTSNPN and SVGIG (reference sequence). V lost 1 base to trimming and J lost 3 bases, with 7 bases between them. CDR3 protein: CAWSAAIYEQYF. CDR3 DNA sequence: TGTGCCTGGAGTGCGGCTATCTACGAGCAGTACTTC.

The J gene is TRBJ2-4, the V gene TRBV11-2; TRBD1 matches at 11 bases. The CDR3 loop spans 16 amino acids. V was pared by 7 bases and J by 15 bases, with 20 bases of the junction left unmatched. Germline lookup yields CDR1 SGHAT and CDR2 FQNNGV. Here the CDR3 reads CASNLSGLRTGGVSYF. The CDR3 bases are TGTGCCAGCAACCTTAGCGGCCTCAGGACAGGGGGCGTCTCGTACTTC.

On this clonotype: Possible read error: a much larger clone is one base away. V gene TRBV6-1 combines with J gene TRBJ2-2; weak D call: TRBD1 (6 bases). The CDR3 contains 15 residues. Germline lookup yields CDR1 MNHNS and CDR2 SASEGT. The CDR3 DNA reads as TGTACCAGCAGTGTGACGGGGACAAACACCGGGGAGCTGTTTTTT. Protein product: CTSSVTGTNTGELFF.

The table lists this clonotype with a count of one. One junction end does not reproduce the germline sequence, and a read error may be involved. The chain combines TRBV11-2 with TRBJ2-2; 9 bases are a match to TRBD2. Germline CDR1 is SGHAT and CDR2 is FQNNGV. This CDR3 comprises 16 residues. CDR3 sequence reads: CTSSSSGSRNTGELFF. DNA for the CDR3: TGTACCAGCAGCAGTAGCGGGAGTCGTAACACCGGGGAACTGTTTTTT.

With respect to this clonotype: With a much larger clone just one base away, this may be a read error. This is likely a read error, given that the CDR3 carries no conserved phenylalanine or tryptophan at its end. This CDR3 is CASRQGQSLAEAFL. CDR3 DNA sequence: TGTGCCAGCAGGCAAGGACAGTCCCTCGCTGAAGCTTTCCTT. The genes are TRBV6-6 and TRBJ1-1; possible D gene TRBD1, 6 bases. The germline V gene encodes CDR1 MNHNY and CDR2 SVGAGI (reference sequence). The V gene lost 6 bases and the J gene lost 6 bases, with 17 bases spanning the gap. The CDR3 loop spans 14 amino acids.

Remarks on this clonotype: It may be a read error: a sequence one base away is much more abundant. The V and J genes are TRBV6-5 and TRBJ2-4, with a weak D call TRBD1 (6 bases). CDR1 is MNHEY, CDR2 SVGAGI, per germline. This CDR3 region has 13 residues. The germline V and J ends were trimmed by 7 bases and 8 bases, with 15 bases remaining between them. CDR3 sequence reads: CASKHTGLDIQYF. CDR3 coding DNA: TGTGCCAGCAAACACACAGGGTTGGACATTCAGTACTTC.